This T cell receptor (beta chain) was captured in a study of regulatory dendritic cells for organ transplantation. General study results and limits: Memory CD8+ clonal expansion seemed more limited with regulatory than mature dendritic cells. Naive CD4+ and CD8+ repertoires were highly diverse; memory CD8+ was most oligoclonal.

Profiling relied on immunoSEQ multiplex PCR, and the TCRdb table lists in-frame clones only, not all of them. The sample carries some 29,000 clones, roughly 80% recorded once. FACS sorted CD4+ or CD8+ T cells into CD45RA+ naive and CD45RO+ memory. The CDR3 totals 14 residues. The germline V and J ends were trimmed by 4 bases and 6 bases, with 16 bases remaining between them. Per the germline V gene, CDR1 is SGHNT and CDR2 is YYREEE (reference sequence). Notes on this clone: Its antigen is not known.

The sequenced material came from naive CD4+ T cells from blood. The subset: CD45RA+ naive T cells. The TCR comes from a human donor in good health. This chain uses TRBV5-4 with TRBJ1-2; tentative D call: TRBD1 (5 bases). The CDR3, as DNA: TGTGCCAGCAGCCGGATACAGGAAGTCGATGGCTACACCTTC. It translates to CASSRIQEVDGYTF.